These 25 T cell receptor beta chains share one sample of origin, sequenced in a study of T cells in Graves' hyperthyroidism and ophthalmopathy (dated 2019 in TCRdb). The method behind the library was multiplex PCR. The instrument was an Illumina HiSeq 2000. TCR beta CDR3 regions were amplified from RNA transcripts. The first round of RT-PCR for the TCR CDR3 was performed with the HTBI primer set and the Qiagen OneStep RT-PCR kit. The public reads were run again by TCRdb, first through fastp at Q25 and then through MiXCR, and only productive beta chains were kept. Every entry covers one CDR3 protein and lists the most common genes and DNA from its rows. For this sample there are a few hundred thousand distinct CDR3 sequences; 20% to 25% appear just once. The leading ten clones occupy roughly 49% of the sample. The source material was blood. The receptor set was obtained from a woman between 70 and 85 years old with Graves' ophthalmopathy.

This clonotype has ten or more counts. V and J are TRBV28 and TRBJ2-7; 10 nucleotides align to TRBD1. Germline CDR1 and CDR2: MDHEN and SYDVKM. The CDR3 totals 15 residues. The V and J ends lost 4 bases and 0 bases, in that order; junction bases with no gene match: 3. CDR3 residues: CASSSGQGSSYEQYF. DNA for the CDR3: TGTGCCAGCAGTTCGGGACAGGGGAGCTCCTACGAGCAGTACTTC.

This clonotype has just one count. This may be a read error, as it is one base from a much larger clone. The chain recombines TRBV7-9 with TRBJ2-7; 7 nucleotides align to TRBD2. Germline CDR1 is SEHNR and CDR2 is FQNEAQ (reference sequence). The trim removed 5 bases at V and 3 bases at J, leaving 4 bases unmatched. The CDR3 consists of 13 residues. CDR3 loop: CASSELADYEQYF. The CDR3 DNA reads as TGTGCCAGCAGCGAGCTAGCGGACTACGAGCAGTACTTC.

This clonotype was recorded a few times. The chain's CDR3 is CSATRQELEQFF. DNA for the CDR3: TGCAGTGCTACTAGACAGGAGCTTGAGCAGTTCTTC. The V call is TRBV20-1, the J call TRBJ2-1, with D possibly being TRBD1 (6 bases). Germline-derived CDR1 and CDR2 are DFQATT and SNEGSKA (reference sequence). Trimming shortened V by 4 bases and J by 9 bases, and 13 bases separated the two germline ends. This CDR3 has 12 amino acids.

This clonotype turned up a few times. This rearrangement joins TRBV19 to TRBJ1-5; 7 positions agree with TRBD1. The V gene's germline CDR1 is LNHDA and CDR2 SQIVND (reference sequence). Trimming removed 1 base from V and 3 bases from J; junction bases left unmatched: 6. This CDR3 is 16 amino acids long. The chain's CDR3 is CASSIGGTVSNQPQHF. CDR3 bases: TGTGCCAGTAGTATAGGAGGGACAGTATCCAATCAGCCCCAGCATTTT.

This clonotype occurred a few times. The CDR3 bases are TGTGCCAGCAGCCGAGGACCTTATAGCAATCAGCCCCAGCATTTT. It codes for CASSRGPYSNQPQHF. The chain links TRBV7-8 to TRBJ1-5; D is unresolved. The germline gives CDR1 SGHVS, CDR2 FQNEAQ. V dropped 5 bases and J dropped 0 bases, with 11 bases sitting between them. There are 15 residues in the CDR3.

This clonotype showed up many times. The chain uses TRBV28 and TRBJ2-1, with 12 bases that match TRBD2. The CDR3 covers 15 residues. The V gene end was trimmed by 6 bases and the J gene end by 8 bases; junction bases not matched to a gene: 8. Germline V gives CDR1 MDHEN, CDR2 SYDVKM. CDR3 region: CASRLTSGRRHEQFF. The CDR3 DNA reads TGTGCCAGCAGACTAACTAGCGGGAGGCGCCATGAGCAGTTCTTC. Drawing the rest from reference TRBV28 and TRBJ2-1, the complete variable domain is DVKVTQSSRYLVKRTGEKVFLECVQDMDHENMFWYRQDPGLGLRLIYFSYDVKMKEKGDIPEGYSVSREKKERFSLILESASTNQTSMYLCASRLTSGRRHEQFFGPGTRLTVL.

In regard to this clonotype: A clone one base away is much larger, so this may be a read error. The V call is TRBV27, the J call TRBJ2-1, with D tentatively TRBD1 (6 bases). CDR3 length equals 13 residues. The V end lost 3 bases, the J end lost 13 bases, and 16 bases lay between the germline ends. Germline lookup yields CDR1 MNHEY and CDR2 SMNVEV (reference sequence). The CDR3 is CASSFGGGQTQFF. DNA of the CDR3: TGTGCCAGCAGTTTTGGAGGAGGACAGACCCAGTTCTTC.

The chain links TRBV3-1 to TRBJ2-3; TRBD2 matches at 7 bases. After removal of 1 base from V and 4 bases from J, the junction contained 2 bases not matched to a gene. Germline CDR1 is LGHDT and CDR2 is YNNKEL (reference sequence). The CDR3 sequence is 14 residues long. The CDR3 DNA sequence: TGTGCCAGCAGCCAAGGCGGGAGACCAGATACGCAGTATTTT. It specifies CASSQGGRPDTQYF.

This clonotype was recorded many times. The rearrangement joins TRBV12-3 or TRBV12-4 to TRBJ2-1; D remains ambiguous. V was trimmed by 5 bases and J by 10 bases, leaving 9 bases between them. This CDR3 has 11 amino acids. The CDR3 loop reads CASSLLYEQFF. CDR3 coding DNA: TGTGCCAGCAGTCTTCTTTACGAGCAGTTCTTC.

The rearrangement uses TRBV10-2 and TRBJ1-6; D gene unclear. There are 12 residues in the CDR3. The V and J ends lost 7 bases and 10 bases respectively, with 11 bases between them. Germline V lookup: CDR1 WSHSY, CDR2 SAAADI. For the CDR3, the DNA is TGCGCCAGCATGGCATCGGGGTCACCCCTCCACTTT. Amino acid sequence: CASMASGSPLHF.

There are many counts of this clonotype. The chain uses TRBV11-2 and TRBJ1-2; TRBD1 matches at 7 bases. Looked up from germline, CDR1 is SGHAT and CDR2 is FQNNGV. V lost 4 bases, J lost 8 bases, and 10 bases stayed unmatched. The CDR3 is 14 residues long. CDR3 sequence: CASSSEGALWGYTF. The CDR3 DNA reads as TGTGCCAGCAGCTCCGAGGGGGCGCTTTGGGGCTACACCTTC.

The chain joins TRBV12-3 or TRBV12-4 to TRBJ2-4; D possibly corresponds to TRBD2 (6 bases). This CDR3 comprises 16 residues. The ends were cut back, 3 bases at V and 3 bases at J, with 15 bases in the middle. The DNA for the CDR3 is TGTGCCAGCAGTTTCTGGGGAGGTCGAGACAAAAACATTCAGTACTTC. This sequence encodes CASSFWGGRDKNIQYF.

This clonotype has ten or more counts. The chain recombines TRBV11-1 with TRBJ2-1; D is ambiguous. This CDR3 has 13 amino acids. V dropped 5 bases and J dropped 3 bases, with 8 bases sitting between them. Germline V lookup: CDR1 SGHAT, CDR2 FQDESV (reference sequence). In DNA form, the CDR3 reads TGTGCCAGCAGCCGTAACAGCTACAATGAGCAGTTCTTC. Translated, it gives CASSRNSYNEQFF. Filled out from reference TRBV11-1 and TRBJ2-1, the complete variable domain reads EAEVAQSPRYKITEKSQAVAFWCDPISGHATLYWYRQILGQGPELLVQFQDESVVDDSQLPKDRFSAERLKGVDSTLKIQPAELGDSAMYLCASSRNSYNEQFFGPGTRLTVL.

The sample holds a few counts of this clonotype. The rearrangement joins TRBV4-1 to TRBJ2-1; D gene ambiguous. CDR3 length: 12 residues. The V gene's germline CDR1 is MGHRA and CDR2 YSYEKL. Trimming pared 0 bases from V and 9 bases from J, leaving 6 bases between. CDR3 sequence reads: CASSQDLGEQFF. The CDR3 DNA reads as TGCGCCAGCAGCCAAGATTTGGGTGAGCAGTTCTTC.

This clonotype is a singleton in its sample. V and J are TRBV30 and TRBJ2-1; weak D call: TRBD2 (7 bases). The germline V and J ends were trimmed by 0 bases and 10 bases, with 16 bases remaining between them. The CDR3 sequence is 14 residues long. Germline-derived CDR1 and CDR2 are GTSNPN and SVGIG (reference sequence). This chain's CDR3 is CAWSVGGGPREQFF. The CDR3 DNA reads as TGTGCCTGGAGTGTGGGGGGGGGGCCGCGGGAGCAGTTCTTC.

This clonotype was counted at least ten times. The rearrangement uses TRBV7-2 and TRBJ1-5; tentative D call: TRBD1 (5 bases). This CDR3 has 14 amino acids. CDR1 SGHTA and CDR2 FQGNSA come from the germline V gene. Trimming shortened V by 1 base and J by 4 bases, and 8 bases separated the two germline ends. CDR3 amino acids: CASSLVGQNQPQHF. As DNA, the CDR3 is TGTGCCAGCAGCTTAGTGGGGCAAAATCAGCCCCAGCATTTT.

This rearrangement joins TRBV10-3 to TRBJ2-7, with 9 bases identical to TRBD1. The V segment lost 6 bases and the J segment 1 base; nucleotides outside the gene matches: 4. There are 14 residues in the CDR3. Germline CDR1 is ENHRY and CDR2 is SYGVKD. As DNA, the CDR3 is TGTGCCATCAGGTCCGGGACAGGGTCCTACGAGCAGTACTTC. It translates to CAIRSGTGSYEQYF.

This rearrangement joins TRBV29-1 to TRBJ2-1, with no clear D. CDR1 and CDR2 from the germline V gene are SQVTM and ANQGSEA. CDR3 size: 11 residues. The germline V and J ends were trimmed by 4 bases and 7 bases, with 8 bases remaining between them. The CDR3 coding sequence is TGCAGCGTTGCTTCGTTGAATGAGCAGTTCTTC. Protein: CSVASLNEQFF.

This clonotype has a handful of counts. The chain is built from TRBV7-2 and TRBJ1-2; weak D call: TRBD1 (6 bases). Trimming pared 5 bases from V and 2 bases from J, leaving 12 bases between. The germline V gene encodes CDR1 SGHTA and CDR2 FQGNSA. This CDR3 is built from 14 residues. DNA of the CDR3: TGTGCCAGCAGCGGCAGGGGCGCCAACTATGGCTACACCTTC. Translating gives CASSGRGANYGYTF.

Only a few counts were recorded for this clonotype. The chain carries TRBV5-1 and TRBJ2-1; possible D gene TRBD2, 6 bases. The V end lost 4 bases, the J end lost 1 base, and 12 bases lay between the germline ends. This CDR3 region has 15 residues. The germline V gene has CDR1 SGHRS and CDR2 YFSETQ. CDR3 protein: CASSLRERSYNEQFF. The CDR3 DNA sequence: TGCGCCAGCAGCCTCCGGGAGAGATCCTACAATGAGCAGTTCTTC.

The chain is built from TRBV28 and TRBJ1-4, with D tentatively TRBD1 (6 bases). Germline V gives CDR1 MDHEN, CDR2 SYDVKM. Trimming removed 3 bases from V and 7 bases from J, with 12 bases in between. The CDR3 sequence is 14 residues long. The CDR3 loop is CASSFGGASEKLFF. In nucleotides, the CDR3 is TGTGCCAGCAGTTTTGGGGGCGCATCTGAAAAACTGTTTTTT.

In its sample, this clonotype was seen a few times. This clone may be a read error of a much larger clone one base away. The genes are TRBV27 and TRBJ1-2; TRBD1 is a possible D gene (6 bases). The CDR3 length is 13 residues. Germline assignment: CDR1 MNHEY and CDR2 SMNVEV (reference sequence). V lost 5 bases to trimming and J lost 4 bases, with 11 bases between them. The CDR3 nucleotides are TGTGCCAGCAGTCCGGACAGAACCTATGGCTACACCTTC. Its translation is CASSPDRTYGYTF.

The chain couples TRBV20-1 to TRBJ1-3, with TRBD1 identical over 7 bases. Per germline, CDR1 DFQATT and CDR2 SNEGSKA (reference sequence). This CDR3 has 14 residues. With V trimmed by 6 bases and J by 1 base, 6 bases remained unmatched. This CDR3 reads CSARQGPSGNTIYF. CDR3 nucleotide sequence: TGCAGTGCCAGACAGGGCCCTTCTGGAAACACCATATATTTT.

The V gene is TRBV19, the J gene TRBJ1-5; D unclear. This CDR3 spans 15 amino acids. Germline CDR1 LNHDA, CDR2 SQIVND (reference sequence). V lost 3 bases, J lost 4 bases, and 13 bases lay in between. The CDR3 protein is CASSIYLRRNQPQHF. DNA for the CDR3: TGTGCCAGTAGTATTTATTTGCGGCGAAATCAGCCCCAGCATTTT.

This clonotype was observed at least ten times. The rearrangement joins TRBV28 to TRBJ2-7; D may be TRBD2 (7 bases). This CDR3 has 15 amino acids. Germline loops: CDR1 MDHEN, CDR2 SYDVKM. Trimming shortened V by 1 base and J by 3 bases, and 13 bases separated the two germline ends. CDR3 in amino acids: CASSLLGGDLYEQYF. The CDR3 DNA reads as TGTGCCAGCAGTTTATTAGGGGGGGACCTCTACGAGCAGTACTTC.